These 30 T cell receptor beta chains share one sample of origin, sequenced in a study of cytomegalovirus exposure and HLA in healthy donors. Vbeta (60) and Jbeta (13) primers were used in the PCR. Clones were read by immunoSEQ multiplex PCR, and TCRdb kept only the in-frame ones, dropping some. This table lists 90,000 to 130,000 clones. Material: PBMCs. The receptors were sampled from a man younger than 45 in good health and CMV-seronegative.

This sequence joins TRBV5-4 and TRBJ2-5; 9 nucleotides agree with TRBD1. The end of the DNA aligns better with TRBJ2-7, so the J call may be wrong. Germline V gene lookup returns CDR1 SGHNT and CDR2 YYREEE (reference sequence). This CDR3 region has 15 residues. DNA of the CDR3: TGTGCCAGCAGCCCCACCGGGACAGGGCTCTACGAGCAGTACTTC. Translation: CASSPTGTGLYEQYF.

The CDR3 is CASSYGGAPYEQYF. The CDR3 region has the DNA TGTGCCAGCAGTTACGGGGGGGCCCCCTACGAGCAGTACTTC. The rearrangement joins TRBV6-5 to TRBJ2-7, with D maybe TRBD2 (7 bases). CDR3 length equals 14 residues. V was shortened by 2 bases and J by 2 bases, with 10 bases between the two germline ends. Germline CDR1 is MNHEY and CDR2 is SVGAGI.

The chain recombines TRBV6-1 with TRBJ1-2; 7 bases agree with TRBD1. The CDR3 loop spans 15 amino acids. Germline assignment: CDR1 MNHNS and CDR2 SASEGT. V dropped 4 bases and J dropped 2; count of bases not matched to a gene: 7. CDR3 in amino acids: CASSANRGPNYGYTF. The CDR3 DNA reads as TGTGCCAGCAGTGCAAACAGGGGACCCAACTATGGCTACACCTTC.

The chain links TRBV27 to TRBJ1-6, with TRBD1 identical over 7 bases. Losses at the gene ends were 6 bases for V and 5 bases for J; bases not matched to a gene: 13. The V gene's germline CDR1 is MNHEY and CDR2 SMNVEV (reference sequence). The CDR3 consists of 17 residues. This CDR3 reads CASRPGQALNDNSPLHF. In nucleotides, the CDR3 is TGTGCCAGCAGACCCGGACAGGCCCTGAATGATAATTCACCCCTCCACTTT.

The chain links TRBV5-1 to TRBJ1-3, with D unresolved. Germline values: CDR1 SGHRS, CDR2 YFSETQ. The CDR3 sequence is 15 residues long. V lost 4 bases and J 2 bases, leaving 13 bases between the germline ends. The CDR3 reads CASSGGEVAGNTIYF. In nucleotides, the CDR3 is TGCGCCAGCAGCGGCGGGGAGGTTGCTGGAAACACCATATATTTT.

The chain recombines TRBV7-3 with TRBJ2-1, with 9 bases aligning to TRBD2. The CDR3 has 15 amino acids. V shed 3 bases and J 7 bases; nucleotides not matched to a gene: 7. Looked up from germline, CDR1 is SGHTA and CDR2 is FQGTGA. The CDR3, as DNA: TGTGCCAGCAGCTTTCTCCCGGGACTAGCTAATGAGCAGTTCTTC. Translation gives CASSFLPGLANEQFF.

The gene calls are TRBV19 and TRBJ1-6; maybe TRBD1 (6 bases). Trimming cost V 3 bases and J 7 bases, with 16 bases left between them. This CDR3 contains 16 residues. Per the germline V gene, CDR1 is LNHDA and CDR2 is SQIVND (reference sequence). The CDR3 bases are TGTGCCAGTAGTATTTACAGGGCCCGGAGAAATTCACCCCTCCACTTT. Its translation is CASSIYRARRNSPLHF.

The CDR3: CASSGGDRGTYEQYF. The DNA of the CDR3 is TGTGCCAGCAGTGGGGGGGACAGGGGCACCTACGAGCAGTACTTC. The chain employs TRBV12-1 and TRBJ2-7; TRBD1 was called by the table and not checked on the DNA. TRBV12-1 is described as a pseudogene. This CDR3 comprises 15 residues.

This rearrangement joins TRBV10-3 to TRBJ2-4; possible D gene TRBD2, 6 bases. CDR1 and CDR2 from the germline V gene are ENHRY and SYGVKD. The CDR3 is 13 residues long. V was pared by 11 bases and J by 8 bases, with 19 bases between. The CDR3 loop is CASGSASFHIQYF. Here the CDR3 DNA reads TGTGCCTCCGGGAGTGCTAGCTTTCACATTCAGTACTTC.

This sequence joins TRBV7-2 and TRBJ2-5; D gene unclear. Trimming took 5 bases from V and 0 from J, leaving 13 bases between them. Germline loops: CDR1 SGHTA, CDR2 FQGNSA. This CDR3 region has 15 residues. The CDR3 protein is CASSIKTRYQETQYF. The CDR3 nucleotides read TGTGCCAGCAGCATCAAGACAAGGTACCAAGAGACCCAGTACTTC.

In nucleotides, the CDR3 is TGCGCCAGCAGCTTGGAACCCTGGGACAGCAACACTGAAGCTTTCTTT. Its translation: CASSLEPWDSNTEAFF. The gene calls are TRBV5-1 and TRBJ1-1; TRBD1 matches 7 bases. The V gene's germline CDR1 is SGHRS and CDR2 YFSETQ. Unmatched junction bases numbered 7, after V lost 0 bases and J lost 2 bases. This CDR3 is 16 amino acids long. Looking up the rest from reference TRBV5-1 and TRBJ1-1 gives the full variable domain: KAGVTQTPRYLIKTRGQQVTLSCSPISGHRSVSWYQQTPGQGLQFLFEYFSETQRNKGNFPGRFSGRQFSNSRSEMNVSTLELGDSALYLCASSLEPWDSNTEAFFGQGTRLTVV.

The rearrangement joins TRBV27 to TRBJ2-2; D gene unclear. The CDR3 length is 14 residues. V lost 3 bases and J 13 bases, leaving 18 bases between the germline ends. Germline values: CDR1 MNHEY, CDR2 SMNVEV (reference sequence). The CDR3 sequence is CASSFSSVSILLFF. The CDR3 region has the DNA TGTGCCAGCAGTTTCTCTTCGGTCTCCATTTTGCTGTTTTTT.

The CDR3 loop reads CASSLGGTGSSPLHF. Here the CDR3 DNA reads TGTGCCAGCAGCTTAGGGGGGACAGGGAGTTCACCCCTCCACTTT. The chain carries TRBV11-2 and TRBJ1-6; TRBD1 matches 9 bases. With 1 base clipped from V and 9 bases from J, the junction kept 4 bases outside the gene matches. CDR3 length: 15 residues. In germline, CDR1 is SGHAT, CDR2 FQNNGV.

J is TRBJ2-7 and V is TRBV19; 7 bases fit TRBD1. CDR3 length: 15 residues. CDR1 and CDR2 from the germline V gene are LNHDA and SQIVND (reference sequence). V was clipped by 7 bases and J by 6 bases; unmatched bases: 15. This CDR3 is CASTPQLRTGSEQYF. The CDR3 region has the DNA TGTGCCAGTACGCCCCAGCTGAGGACAGGTAGCGAGCAGTACTTC. Complete variable domain (other parts from reference TRBV19 and TRBJ2-7): DGGITQSPKYLFRKEGQNVTLSCEQNLNHDAMYWYRQDPGQGLRLIYYSQIVNDFQKGDIAEGYSVSREKKESFPLTVTSAQKNPTAFYLCASTPQLRTGSEQYFGPGTRLTVT.

This chain connects TRBV7-9 to TRBJ1-1; a weak D match, TRBD1 (5 bases). Trimming took off 1 base at V and 0 bases at J, with 18 bases between the two ends. This CDR3 contains 18 residues. The germline V gene has CDR1 SEHNR and CDR2 FQNEAQ (reference sequence). This CDR3 is CASSLVRPGRQMNTEAFF. In DNA form, the CDR3 reads TGTGCCAGCAGCTTAGTTCGGCCAGGGCGCCAGATGAACACTGAAGCTTTCTTT.

V gene TRBV25-1 combines with J gene TRBJ2-5, with TRBD1 matching over 8 bases. Trimming took 2 bases from V and 5 from J; bases not matched to a gene: 7. The CDR3 totals 15 residues. CDR1 and CDR2 (germline): MGHDK, SYGVNS. The CDR3 region is CASSEGQGGWETQYF. The DNA for the CDR3 is TGTGCCAGCAGTGAAGGACAGGGCGGTTGGGAGACCCAGTACTTC.

The J gene is TRBJ2-1, the V gene TRBV6-4; 12 bases align to TRBD1. The CDR3 is 16 residues long. J lost 9 bases, V lost 0 bases, and 6 bases had no gene match. In germline, CDR1 is MRHNA, CDR2 SNTAGT. The DNA of the CDR3 is TGTGCCAGCAGTGACTCAGGGGGACAGGGGGCGAGTGAGCAGTTCTTC. Translation gives CASSDSGGQGASEQFF.

The V gene is TRBV2, the J gene TRBJ2-2; D gene ambiguous. The CDR3 is 15 amino acids. CDR1 is SNHLY and CDR2 is FYNNEI in the germline V gene. Trimming shortened V by 1 base and J by 2 bases, and 8 bases separated the two germline ends. The chain's CDR3 is CASSEVRHNTGELFF. The CDR3 coding sequence is TGTGCCAGCAGTGAAGTCAGGCATAACACCGGGGAGCTGTTTTTT.

The chain employs TRBV7-9 and TRBJ2-3; TRBD1 matches at 8 bases. Germline CDR1 and CDR2: SEHNR and FQNEAQ (reference sequence). This CDR3 is 16 amino acids long. The trim removed 6 bases at V and 7 bases at J, leaving 15 bases unmatched. The CDR3: CASSHTRQGAVNTQYF. In DNA, the CDR3 is TGTGCCAGCAGTCACACCAGGCAGGGGGCTGTGAATACGCAGTATTTT.

The chain recombines TRBV19 with TRBJ2-1; possible D gene TRBD2, 5 bases. CDR3 length equals 14 residues. V was clipped by 5 bases and J by 7 bases, with 15 bases between them. CDR1 LNHDA and CDR2 SQIVND come from the germline V gene (reference sequence). This CDR3 is CASSPTGRVNEQFF. For the CDR3, the DNA is TGTGCCAGTAGTCCGACGGGAAGGGTTAATGAGCAGTTCTTC.

This sequence joins TRBV30 and TRBJ2-7, with D possibly matching TRBD2 (6 bases). The germline V gene encodes CDR1 GTSNPN and CDR2 SVGIG (reference sequence). V lost 3 bases and J lost 7, with 19 bases in between. The length of the CDR3 is 14 residues. CDR3 loop: CAWRFFGGVGEQYF. The DNA of the CDR3 is TGTGCCTGGAGATTTTTCGGAGGGGTGGGGGAGCAGTACTTC.

CDR3 amino acids: CASSPSRLAGGADTQYF. The CDR3 nucleotides are TGTGCCAGCAGCCCTTCGAGACTAGCGGGGGGAGCAGATACGCAGTATTTT. The rearrangement uses TRBV5-5 and TRBJ2-3; 13 bases agree with TRBD2. Germline V gene lookup returns CDR1 SGHKS and CDR2 YYEKEE (reference sequence). Trimming at V came to 4 bases and at J to 4 bases, leaving 9 bases not matched to a gene. This CDR3 region has 17 residues.

The DNA of the CDR3 is TGTGCCAGCACCCTCGGACAGGGGGCATTCATCACCTTC. This codes for CASTLGQGAFITF. V and J are TRBV6-5 and TRBJ1-2; 11 bases align to TRBD1. CDR3 size: 13 residues. V lost 7 bases to trimming and J lost 13 bases; unmatched junction nucleotides: 11. Germline CDR1 reads MNHEY; CDR2 reads SVGAGI.

V gene TRBV28 combines with J gene TRBJ1-6; unclear D gene. The length of the CDR3 is 16 residues. V was shortened by 6 bases and J by 0 bases, with 12 bases between the two germline ends. The germline gives CDR1 MDHEN, CDR2 SYDVKM. The CDR3 region has the DNA TGTGCCAGCAGGCCTCAAGGGAGCTCCTATAATTCACCCCTCCACTTT. Translation: CASRPQGSSYNSPLHF.

The rearrangement links TRBV30 to TRBJ1-6; 8 nucleotides align to TRBD1. V lost 5 bases, J lost 5 bases, and 2 bases stayed unmatched. The CDR3 covers 13 residues. Germline-derived CDR1 and CDR2 are GTSNPN and SVGIG (reference sequence). The CDR3 reads CAWGDRHNSPLHF. CDR3 DNA sequence: TGTGCCTGGGGGGACAGGCATAATTCACCCCTCCACTTT.

This chain connects TRBV7-2 to TRBJ2-7; D is unresolved. Per the germline V gene, CDR1 is SGHTA and CDR2 is FQGNSA. Trimming removed 4 bases at V and 2 bases at J, with 3 bases between. The length of the CDR3 is 11 residues. CDR3 sequence (DNA): TGTGCCAGCAGCTCAGCCTACGAGCAGTACTTC. Its translation is CASSSAYEQYF.

The CDR3 region has the DNA TGTGCCAGCAGCCCCGGGACAGGGGACCCTAACTATGGCTACACCTTC. Protein product: CASSPGTGDPNYGYTF. This chain links TRBV7-3 with TRBJ1-2, with 10 bases fitting TRBD1. Unmatched junction bases numbered 6, after V lost 5 bases and J lost 0 bases. The CDR3 contains 16 residues. The germline V gene has CDR1 SGHTA and CDR2 FQGTGA.

The V call is TRBV5-4, the J call TRBJ2-1; TRBD1 is a possible D gene (5 bases). Trimming cost V 2 bases and J 4 bases, with 7 bases left between them. The germline gives CDR1 SGHNT, CDR2 YYREEE (reference sequence). The CDR3 has 13 amino acids. In DNA form, the CDR3 reads TGTGCCAGCAGCTTTCAGGGTTACAATGAGCAGTTCTTC. Amino acids: CASSFQGYNEQFF.

This chain joins TRBV27 and TRBJ2-2, with 10 bases lining up with TRBD1. Germline CDR1 reads MNHEY; CDR2 reads SMNVEV (reference sequence). This CDR3 spans 16 amino acids. V shed 7 bases and J 2 bases; nucleotides not matched to a gene: 7. The CDR3 DNA sequence: TGTGCCAGCACGACAGGGGGCCCGTTAAACACCGGGGAGCTGTTTTTT. Translation: CASTTGGPLNTGELFF.

This chain links TRBV5-1 with TRBJ2-7; 10 positions match TRBD1. CDR3 length equals 16 residues. Germline CDR1 SGHRS, CDR2 YFSETQ. The trim removed 3 bases at V and 7 bases at J, leaving 13 bases unmatched. The CDR3 coding sequence is TGCGCCAGCAGCTATGAAGGGACAGGGGTGATGGGGGAGCAGTACTTC. Its protein is CASSYEGTGVMGEQYF.